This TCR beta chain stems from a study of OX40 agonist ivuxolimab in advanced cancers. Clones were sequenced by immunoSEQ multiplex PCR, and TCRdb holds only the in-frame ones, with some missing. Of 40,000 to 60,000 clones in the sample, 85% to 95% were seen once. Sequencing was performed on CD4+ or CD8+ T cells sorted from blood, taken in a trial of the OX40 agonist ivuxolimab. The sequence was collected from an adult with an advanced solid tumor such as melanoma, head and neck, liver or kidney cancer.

CDR3 sequence: CASSFIGWGTDTQYF. DNA of the CDR3: TGTGCCAGCAGCTTTATTGGGTGGGGCACAGATACGCAGTATTTT. The chain recombines TRBV7-9 with TRBJ2-3; D not certain. Germline values: CDR1 SEHNR, CDR2 FQNEAQ (reference sequence). The CDR3 has 15 residues. V was trimmed by 3 bases and J by 1 base, leaving 11 bases between them.